This T cell receptor beta chain was sequenced for a study of T-cell memory formation after mild COVID-19. This clonotype was observed at least ten times. There are 15 residues in the CDR3. V was shortened by 4 bases and J by 1 base, with 13 bases between the two germline ends. TCRdb itself ran the 5' RACE reads through MiXCR, one entry per CDR3 protein. The table lists more than 300,000 distinct CDR3 sequences, approximately 14% of them singletons. What was sequenced was PBMCs or a T cell subset sorted from them (not recorded which). J is TRBJ2-5 and V is TRBV23-1; D gene uncertain. TRBV23-1 counts as an open reading frame of uncertain function. The TCR comes from a man aged 18 to 30 who had mild COVID-19 (a few samples of this study predate the infection). Cell type and time point are not known. The CDR3 is CASSLPTGSQETQYF. The CDR3 region has the DNA TGCGCCAGCAGTCTTCCTACTGGATCCCAAGAGACCCAGTACTTC.